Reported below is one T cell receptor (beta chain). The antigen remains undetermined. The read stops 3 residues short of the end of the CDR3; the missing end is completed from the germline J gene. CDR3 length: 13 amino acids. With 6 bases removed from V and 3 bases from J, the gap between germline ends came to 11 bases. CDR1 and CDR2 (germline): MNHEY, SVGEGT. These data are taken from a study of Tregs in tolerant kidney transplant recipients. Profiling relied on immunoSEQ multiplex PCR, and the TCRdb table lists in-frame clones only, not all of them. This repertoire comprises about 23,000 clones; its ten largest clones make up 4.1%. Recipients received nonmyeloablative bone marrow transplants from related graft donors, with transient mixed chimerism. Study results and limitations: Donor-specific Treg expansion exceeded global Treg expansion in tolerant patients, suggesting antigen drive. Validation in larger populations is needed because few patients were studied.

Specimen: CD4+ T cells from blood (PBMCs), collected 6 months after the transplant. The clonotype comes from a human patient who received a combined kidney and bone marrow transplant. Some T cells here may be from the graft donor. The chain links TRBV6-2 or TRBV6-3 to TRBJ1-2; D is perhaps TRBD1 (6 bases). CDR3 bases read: TGTGCCAGCAGATCCACAGGGTACTATGGC. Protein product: CASRSTGYYG. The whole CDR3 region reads CASRSTGYYGYTF.